This is a list of T cell receptor beta chains from one sample in a study of T cell repertoires in cytomegalovirus infection. These receptors' targets are unknown. TCRdb fed the reads into MiXCR, producing one record per CDR3 protein. This sample yields around 800,000 distinct CDR3 sequences, of which around a third are seen a single time; around 11% belongs to the top ten. The input for sequencing was cultured CD8+ T cells from PBMCs, taken from culture after CMV antigen stimulation. These receptors were taken from a human donor in good health (CMV status not recorded). Some clones in this sample may be carry-over from other donors' samples. Each CDR3 is given without its conserved first and last residue. Each record gives: V gene, CDR3 protein.

TRBV6-2/TRBV6-3 ASSYTDRVGVHEKLF
TRBV13 ASSFGRSPEAF
TRBV12-3/TRBV12-4 ASSLPDRVPGYT
TRBV19 ASSIDSSPVVSGANVLT
TRBV7-6 ASSSRLLQETQY
TRBV6-2/TRBV6-3 ASVRGSPSYNEQF
TRBV6-5 ASSYEPRETQY
TRBV28 ASSSGAVALAKNIQY
TRBV7-8 ASSPRLAALQETQY
TRBV19 ASSILDARSNEKLF
TRBV7-8 ASSLAFNHPVGDNEQF
TRBV5-4 ASSLEGGPKNEQF
TRBV18 ASSPGQGRGNQPQH
TRBV7-6 ASSLTRPETQY
TRBV6-2/TRBV6-3 ASSYAGSGDTQY
TRBV19 ASSIMRGRGETQY
TRBV7-8 ASREGGLPHYEQY
TRBV4-1 ASSQGFGVDYEQY